The entry below describes one T cell receptor beta chain. V dropped 1 base and J dropped 7 bases, with 14 bases sitting between them. Germline values: CDR1 MGHRA, CDR2 YSYEKL. This CDR3 has 15 amino acids. TCRdb passed the RT-PCR reads through MiXCR, listing each CDR3 protein once. This table holds approximately 200,000 distinct CDR3 sequences, over 30% found once. These data originate in a study of patients and donors after allogeneic stem cell transplantation. The TCR sequence derives from a human donor who was either an allogeneic HSCT recipient or a stem cell or donor lymphocyte infusion donor (not recorded which). It is not recorded whose cells these are; they may come from a transplant donor. J is TRBJ1-5 and V is TRBV4-1; TRBD1 is a possible D gene (6 bases). The specimen sequenced was blood, either unsorted or a sorted T cell fraction (not recorded which). CDR3 loop: CASSQGRGRGQPQHF. In nucleotides, the CDR3 is TGCGCCAGCAGCCAAGGGAGGGGGAGGGGGCAGCCCCAGCATTTT.